This record looks at one T cell receptor (beta chain) sequence and its context. The source of the sample is a study of control samples from healthy donors and cancer patients. V was shortened by 2 bases and J by 7 bases, with 12 bases between the two germline ends. Germline CDR1 SEHNR, CDR2 FQNEAQ (reference sequence). This CDR3 has 14 amino acids. Clones were sequenced by immunoSEQ multiplex PCR, and TCRdb holds only the in-frame ones, with some missing. The repertoire holds 100,000 to 150,000 clones, with 85% to 95% as singletons. This clonotype originated in a man older than 75 with head and neck cancer. Sequencing used PBMCs. V usage is TRBV7-9 and J usage is TRBJ2-1; the D is unclear. The CDR3 is CASSLTQDGNEQFF. CDR3 DNA: TGTGCCAGCAGCTTAACCCAGGACGGGAATGAGCAGTTCTTC.